The entry below gives a single TCR beta chain sequence along with its context. The antigen is undetermined. 13 Jbeta primers and 60 Vbeta primers were used for the PCR. Clones were sequenced by immunoSEQ multiplex PCR, and TCRdb holds only the in-frame ones, with some missing. Among roughly 160,000 clones listed, roughly 80% were seen once. The sample comes from a study of cytomegalovirus exposure and HLA in healthy donors. Study results and caveats: Reports indicated that the classifier achieved high specificity and sensitivity in diagnosing cytomegalovirus status.

With V trimmed by 5 bases and J by 4 bases, 9 bases remained unmatched. Germline V gene data show CDR1 as SGHRS and CDR2 as YFSETQ. This CDR3 has 15 amino acids. The clonotype comes from a male donor in good health and CMV-seronegative. Sequencing used PBMCs. The chain uses TRBV5-1 and TRBJ2-7; 10 nucleotides agree with TRBD2. CDR3 nucleotides: TGCGCCAGCAGTCCTCAGCGGGGGGGCCGGTACGAGCAGTACTTC. This translates into CASSPQRGGRYEQYF.